The next 15 T cell receptor beta chains were all read from a single sample in a study of shared clonotypes between healthy human individuals. Assay used: immunoSEQ multiplex PCR; TCRdb lists only in-frame clones, some missing. This sample has more than 900,000 clones; about four fifths occur once, and the top ten carry roughly 0.65%. Source material: memory CD4+ T cells from PBMCs. The subset is: CD45RA-negative fraction. These receptors were taken from a man aged 18 to 35 in good health. Some clones in this sample may be carry-over from other donors' samples.

This clone was counted once. The chain employs TRBV10-3 and TRBJ2-7; TRBD2 aligns across 11 bases. J gave up 3 bases and V 8 bases, and 3 bases lay outside the gene matches. This CDR3 comprises 13 residues. Per germline, CDR1 ENHRY and CDR2 SYGVKD. CDR3 loop: CAIGGLAVYEQYF. DNA for the CDR3: TGTGCCATCGGGGGACTAGCGGTCTACGAGCAGTACTTC.

This rearrangement joins TRBV6-6 to TRBJ1-3; D is undetermined. Per the germline V gene, CDR1 is MNHNY and CDR2 is SVGAGI (reference sequence). The V end lost 4 bases, the J end lost 2 bases, and 6 bases lay between the germline ends. The CDR3 has 13 amino acids. The CDR3 sequence: CASSSGAGNTIYF. For the CDR3, the DNA is TGTGCCAGCAGTTCCGGAGCTGGAAACACCATATATTTT.

The V call is TRBV4-3, the J call TRBJ1-2, with no clear D. V gave up 0 bases and J gave up 4 bases, with 6 bases separating them. In germline, CDR1 is LGHNA, CDR2 YSLEER. The CDR3 has 13 residues. In DNA, the CDR3 is TGCGCCAGCAGCCAAGATTTCTCCTATGGCTACACCTTC. Its protein product is CASSQDFSYGYTF.

Turning to this clone: Other nucleotide sequences in the sample specify the same CDR3. This chain uses TRBV9 with TRBJ2-3; D not resolved. From germline, CDR1 is SGDLS and CDR2 YYNGEE. The CDR3 loop spans 12 amino acids. Trimming removed 3 bases from V and 3 bases from J, with 5 bases in between. The CDR3 loop is CASSATTDTQYF. CDR3 coding DNA: TGTGCCAGCAGCGCAACTACAGATACGCAGTATTTT.

This clone showed up many times. The chain joins TRBV6-5 to TRBJ1-2; D uncertain. This CDR3 comprises 11 residues. The germline CDR1 and CDR2 sequences are MNHEY and SVGAGI. Trimming stripped 7 bases from V and 0 bases from J, with 3 bases between. CDR3 sequence: CASMANYGYTF. DNA for the CDR3: TGTGCCAGCATGGCTAACTATGGCTACACCTTC.

The chain combines TRBV2 with TRBJ2-2, with D uncertain. Germline CDR1 is SNHLY and CDR2 is FYNNEI. This CDR3 has 14 amino acids. V dropped 6 bases and J dropped 0 bases, with 8 bases sitting between them. The CDR3 nucleotides are TGTGCCAGCAGGGACGGTTCGAACACCGGGGAGCTGTTTTTT. Translation gives CASRDGSNTGELFF.

This clone was seen more than once but under ten times. The rearrangement joins TRBV5-8 to TRBJ1-2; 7 bases align to TRBD1. V lost 4 bases, J lost 3 bases, and 6 bases stayed unmatched. Germline CDR1 reads SGHTS; CDR2 reads YDEGEE. This CDR3 is 14 amino acids long. As DNA, the CDR3 is TGTGCCAGCAGCGTGACAGGGTTGGACTATGGCTACACCTTC. This sequence encodes CASSVTGLDYGYTF. Looking up the rest from reference TRBV5-8 and TRBJ1-2 gives the full variable domain: EAGVTQSPTHLIKTRGQQATLRCSPISGHTSVYWYQQALGLGLQFLLWYDEGEERNRGNFPPRFSGRQFPNYSSELNVNALELEDSALYLCASSVTGLDYGYTFGSGTRLTVV.

The chain employs TRBV7-9 and TRBJ2-1; 7 nucleotides align to TRBD1. The trim removed 5 bases at V and 13 bases at J, leaving 11 bases unmatched. This CDR3 is 13 amino acids long. CDR1 and CDR2 from the germline V gene are SEHNR and FQNEAQ (reference sequence). In nucleotides, the CDR3 is TGTGCCAGCAGCCTCCCAGGACAGGCGAGCCAGTTCTTC. Translated, it gives CASSLPGQASQFF.

V usage is TRBV30 and J usage is TRBJ2-7; a possible D gene is TRBD1 (6 bases). The germline gives CDR1 GTSNPN, CDR2 SVGIG (reference sequence). This CDR3 is 16 amino acids long. V was shortened by 4 bases and J by 1 base, with 20 bases between the two germline ends. CDR3 residues: CAWKVAVWGHSYEQYF. CDR3 nucleotides: TGTGCCTGGAAGGTCGCTGTCTGGGGGCATTCCTACGAGCAGTACTTC.

This CDR3 reads CASSLAGIAGVEQYF. CDR3 bases: TGCGCCAGCAGCTTGGCCGGAATAGCGGGAGTCGAGCAGTACTTC. This sequence joins TRBV5-1 and TRBJ2-7, with 9 bases that match TRBD2. V dropped 0 bases and J dropped 6; count of bases not matched to a gene: 7. The CDR3 sequence is 15 residues long. Germline loops: CDR1 SGHRS, CDR2 YFSETQ.

V is TRBV7-2 and J is TRBJ2-4; 8 bases are a match to TRBD2. Trimming cost V 1 base and J 5 bases; bases outside gene matches: 7. Germline-derived CDR1 and CDR2 are SGHTA and FQGNSA. There are 16 residues in the CDR3. The CDR3 here is CASSLGPGLGQNIQYF. CDR3 in DNA: TGTGCCAGCAGCTTAGGTCCGGGACTAGGTCAAAACATTCAGTACTTC.

The rearrangement links TRBV7-9 to TRBJ2-2, with D hard to call. This CDR3 region has 14 residues. Trimming left V 0 bases short and J 6 bases short, with 8 bases between. Per the germline V gene, CDR1 is SEHNR and CDR2 is FQNEAQ (reference sequence). CDR3 nucleotide sequence: TGTGCCAGCAGCTTAGCAGGGAAGGCCGGGGAGCTGTTTTTT. Protein sequence: CASSLAGKAGELFF.

The rearrangement uses TRBV5-4 and TRBJ2-1, with D perhaps being TRBD1 or TRBD2 (6 bases each). The germline V gene encodes CDR1 SGHNT and CDR2 YYREEE (reference sequence). This CDR3 is built from 16 residues. The germline V and J ends were trimmed by 4 bases and 0 bases, with 14 bases remaining between them. DNA for the CDR3: TGTGCCAGCAGCGAACAAGGGGGGTACTCCTACAATGAGCAGTTCTTC. The encoded protein is CASSEQGGYSYNEQFF.

The V gene is TRBV5-4, the J gene TRBJ2-5; D not certain. Germline CDR1 reads SGHNT; CDR2 reads YYREEE (reference sequence). Trimming removed 0 bases at V and 5 bases at J, with 11 bases between. The CDR3 consists of 14 residues. The CDR3 protein is CASSLVGYGETQYF. DNA for the CDR3: TGTGCCAGCAGCTTGGTGGGTTATGGGGAGACCCAGTACTTC.

The chain recombines TRBV28 with TRBJ2-1; possible D gene TRBD2, 6 bases. CDR3 length: 12 amino acids. Trimming left V 7 bases short and J 4 bases short, with 8 bases between. Germline-derived CDR1 and CDR2 are MDHEN and SYDVKM. The CDR3 spells CASMAGYNEQFF. The CDR3, as DNA: TGTGCCAGCATGGCGGGGTACAATGAGCAGTTCTTC.